This TCR beta chain was documented in a study of blood T cell repertoires in COVID-19. Across the study: Spain, Italy and the United States supplied samples that represented acute and convalescent COVID-19. In each case, the material was cDNA or gDNA derived from T cells, B-cell-depleted T cells, or PBMCs.

The V gene's germline CDR1 is KGHDR and CDR2 SFDVKD. V trimming: 4 bases; J trimming: 8 bases; junction bases outside the gene matches: 11. The CDR3 contains 15 residues. Per the authors' pipeline: Estimates of nucleated cell counts were drawn from the amplification of reference gene primers. Profiling relied on immunoSEQ multiplex PCR, and the TCRdb table lists in-frame clones only, not all of them. Clone size and the V and J calls come from that table; the DNA yielded D and trimming. The top ten clones hold under 3% of a sample with 120,000 to 150,000 clones, over 80% of them seen once. Material for sequencing was peripheral blood. The chain is built from TRBV24-1 and TRBJ1-2, with 8 bases fitting TRBD1. This TCR was sampled from a woman aged 40 to 49 with active or convalescent COVID-19. CDR3 DNA sequence: TGTGCCACCAGTGACCTGACAGGGGCGCGTGCGGGCTACACCTTC. It is translated as CATSDLTGARAGYTF.